This TCR beta chain derives from a study of vaccination and CD4 T cells after COVID-19. Study-wide background: Controls used CEFX viral epitopes (positive), HIV-1 Nef peptides (negative), or no peptide.

Sequenced with the Oncomine TCR Beta short-read assay was DNA taken from cultured CD4+ T cells. CD4+ T cells were cultured, and genomic DNA was extracted from them. TCRdb recomputed calls from the PCR reads with MiXCR, one row per CDR3 protein. The data contain just over 7,500 distinct CDR3 sequences, roughly 30% of them singletons. Treatment given: roughly nine-day PBMC culture with coronavirus spike peptide pools or control peptides (ViraFEST assay). Before the COVID-19 pandemic (2011-2018), CD4+ T cells were obtained from the unexposed donor. Germline-derived CDR1 and CDR2 are DFQATT and SNEGSKA (reference sequence). The CDR3 totals 20 residues. The trim removed 0 bases at V and 5 bases at J, leaving 21 bases unmatched. Of note for this clonotype: The antigen is unknown.

V and J are TRBV20-1 and TRBJ2-3, with 9 bases lining up with TRBD2. This receptor was identified in a human donor in good health. The specimen was CD4+ T cells from blood, cultured in vitro. CDR3: CSARDTGLRPLAGLVDTQYF. The CDR3 DNA reads as TGCAGTGCTAGAGATACCGGACTGAGGCCCCTAGCGGGGCTCGTAGATACGCAGTATTTT.